The 29 T cell receptor beta chains below all came from one sample that was sequenced in a study of T-cell reconstitution after alpha-beta-depleted transplantation in children. Construction of the TCRbeta library involved unique molecular identifiers. TCRdb re-derived calls from the PCR reads in MiXCR, one entry per CDR3 protein. The data contain 750,000 to 950,000 distinct CDR3 sequences, roughly 15% of them singletons. The sample consisted of PBMCs, mostly from graft donor cells, taken 360 days after TCRalphabeta/CD19-depleted stem cell transplant. These receptor sequences come from a male patient aged 10 to 17 who had a stem cell transplant for acute lymphoblastic leukemia, so the T cells may come from the graft donor.

This chain links TRBV20-1 with TRBJ1-5; 9 bases match TRBD1. V shed 3 bases and J 3 bases; nucleotides not matched to a gene: 6. The CDR3 extends over 15 amino acids. In germline, CDR1 is DFQATT, CDR2 SNEGSKA (reference sequence). This CDR3 is CSARGGTGPNQPQHF. The CDR3 nucleotides read TGCAGTGCTAGGGGTGGGACAGGGCCCAATCAGCCCCAGCATTTT.

This clonotype was counted a few times. V gene TRBV11-2 combines with J gene TRBJ2-3; TRBD2 matches 7 bases. Germline CDR1 SGHAT, CDR2 FQNNGV. The CDR3 loop spans 21 amino acids. V trimming: 5 bases; J trimming: 4 bases; junction bases outside the gene matches: 27. For the CDR3, the DNA is TGTGCCAGCAGCCACGTTCCAGTTTTGGTCAGTCAAGGCGGGAGATCAGATACGCAGTATTTT. The encoded protein is CASSHVPVLVSQGGRSDTQYF.

This clonotype was seen a few times. The V and J genes are TRBV11-1 and TRBJ1-2; 9 nucleotides match TRBD1. The trim removed 4 bases at V and 4 bases at J, leaving 10 bases unmatched. Germline assignment: CDR1 SGHAT and CDR2 FQDESV (reference sequence). This CDR3 has 16 residues. CDR3 in amino acids: CASSSQGQGKPYGYTF. In nucleotides, the CDR3 is TGTGCCAGCAGCTCCCAGGGACAGGGTAAGCCCTATGGCTACACCTTC. The variable domain in full, completed from reference TRBV11-1 and TRBJ1-2, reads EAEVAQSPRYKITEKSQAVAFWCDPISGHATLYWYRQILGQGPELLVQFQDESVVDDSQLPKDRFSAERLKGVDSTLKIQPAELGDSAMYLCASSSQGQGKPYGYTFGSGTRLTVV.

The chain joins TRBV20-1 to TRBJ2-3; 7 bases are a match to TRBD2. The CDR3 covers 15 residues. Germline loops: CDR1 DFQATT, CDR2 SNEGSKA (reference sequence). V gave up 0 bases and J gave up 0 bases; unmatched junction bases: 3. For the CDR3, the DNA is TGCAGTGCTAGAGATTTGCGGGGGAGCACAGATACGCAGTATTTT. It encodes CSARDLRGSTDTQYF.

Concerning this clonotype: One end of the junction is discordant with germline, which a read error may explain. This chain uses TRBV3-1 with TRBJ2-1, with 10 bases lining up with TRBD2. CDR1 and CDR2 (germline): LGHDT, YNNKEL (reference sequence). This CDR3 has 18 amino acids. In DNA, the CDR3 is TGTACCAGCTATCATCCTAGCGGGAGATTGGGCGATTACAATGAGCAGTTCTTC. Residues: CTSYHPSGRLGDYNEQFF.

In its sample, this clonotype was seen a few times. V and J are TRBV12-3 or TRBV12-4 and TRBJ2-3; unclear D gene. The CDR3 runs to 15 residues. V dropped 4 bases and J dropped 0 bases, with 11 bases sitting between them. The CDR3 region has the DNA TGTGCCAGCAGTTCCATGGGATCGAGCACAGATACGCAGTATTTT. Residues: CASSSMGSSTDTQYF.

Ten or more counts support this clonotype. This rearrangement joins TRBV9 to TRBJ2-1, with D unresolved. The germline V gene encodes CDR1 SGDLS and CDR2 YYNGEE. V lost 1 base and J 9 bases, leaving 8 bases between the germline ends. The CDR3 has 12 amino acids. CDR3 bases: TGTGCCAGCAGCGTATGGGGTGGTGAGCAGTTCTTC. This gives the protein CASSVWGGEQFF.

This clonotype turned up a few times. This chain joins TRBV2 and TRBJ2-4, with 9 bases matching TRBD2. V dropped 0 bases and J dropped 6; count of bases not matched to a gene: 0. Germline V gene lookup returns CDR1 SNHLY and CDR2 FYNNEI. CDR3 length: 14 residues. The chain's CDR3 is CASSEASGGNIQYF. The CDR3 DNA sequence: TGTGCCAGCAGTGAAGCTAGCGGGGGAAACATTCAGTACTTC. Supplemented by reference TRBV2 and TRBJ2-4, the full variable domain reads EPEVTQTPSHQVTQMGQEVILRCVPISNHLYFYWYRQILGQKVEFLVSFYNNEISEKSEIFDDQFSVERPDGSNFTLKIRSTKLEDSAMYFCASSEASGGNIQYFGAGTRLSVL.

This clonotype has more than one count but fewer than ten. This chain links TRBV12-3 or TRBV12-4 with TRBJ2-3; D ambiguous. CDR3 length: 13 residues. The V and J ends lost 3 bases and 4 bases respectively, with 8 bases between them. The CDR3 loop reads CASSFGVADTQYF. Written as DNA, the CDR3 is TGTGCCAGCAGTTTTGGAGTCGCAGATACGCAGTATTTT.

The chain combines TRBV7-9 with TRBJ1-1; TRBD1 agrees at 10 bases. The V and J ends lost 7 bases and 6 bases, in that order; junction bases with no gene match: 11. Germline V gene sequence: CDR1 SEHNR, CDR2 FQNEAQ (reference sequence). CDR3 length: 15 amino acids. CDR3 sequence reads: CASTVGGQGFAEAFF. DNA for the CDR3: TGTGCCAGCACCGTTGGGGGACAGGGGTTCGCTGAAGCTTTCTTT.

In the case of this clonotype: The junction departs from the called germline gene at one end, perhaps through a read error. The V and J genes are TRBV5-1 and TRBJ2-1; a possible D gene is TRBD1 (6 bases). The germline CDR1 and CDR2 sequences are SGHRS and YFSETQ. This CDR3 has 17 residues. The CDR3 region is CASSLGIHRVYDNEHFF. CDR3 sequence (DNA): TGCGCCAGCAGCTTGGGAATCCACAGGGTATATGACAATGAGCACTTCTTC.

The chain carries TRBV5-1 and TRBJ2-2; D possibly corresponds to TRBD2 (5 bases). The CDR3 extends over 15 amino acids. The ends were cut back, 1 base at V and 4 bases at J, with 11 bases in the middle. Looked up from germline, CDR1 is SGHRS and CDR2 is YFSETQ. CDR3 protein: CASSLTVAGTGELFF. The CDR3 coding sequence is TGCGCCAGCAGCTTGACGGTGGCGGGCACCGGGGAGCTGTTTTTT.

This clonotype has only a few counts. CDR3 bases: TGTGCCAGCAGCTCGAGGGTCCCGGGGAGGAGCGGCTACGAGCAGTACTTC. Protein sequence: CASSSRVPGRSGYEQYF. This chain uses TRBV7-8 with TRBJ2-7, with D possibly being TRBD2 (6 bases). The CDR3 is 17 residues long. Germline V gene data show CDR1 as SGHVS and CDR2 as FQNEAQ. V lost 4 bases and J lost 3, with 22 bases in between. The variable domain in full, with the rest retrieved from reference TRBV7-8 and TRBJ2-7, is GAGVSQSPRYKVAKRGQDVALRCDPISGHVSLFWYQQALGQGPEFLTYFQNEAQLDKSGLPSDRFFAERPEGSVSTLKIQRTQQEDSAVYLCASSSRVPGRSGYEQYFGPGTRLTVT.

This clonotype was found many times. The gene calls are TRBV29-1 and TRBJ2-6; possible D gene TRBD1, 7 bases. The CDR3 runs to 17 residues. V was clipped by 6 bases and J by 4 bases, with 22 bases between them. CDR1 is SQVTM and CDR2 is ANQGSEA in the germline V gene. The CDR3 loop is CSVDREAKRSGANVLTF. The DNA of the CDR3 is TGCAGCGTCGACAGGGAGGCCAAAAGGAGCGGGGCCAACGTCCTGACTTTC.

The chain is built from TRBV12-3 or TRBV12-4 and TRBJ2-1, with 12 nucleotides matching TRBD2. The V and J ends lost 7 bases and 9 bases, in that order; junction bases with no gene match: 7. CDR3 length: 14 residues. CDR3 nucleotides: TGTGCCAGCATCCCTAGCGGGAGGGCCGTTGAGCAGTTCTTC. This sequence encodes CASIPSGRAVEQFF.

This clonotype was recorded only once. With a much larger clone just one base away, this may be a read error. The CDR3 protein is CATSGVNTEAFF. The CDR3 region has the DNA TGTGCCACCAGCGGGGTGAACACTGAAGCTTTCTTT. The genes are TRBV15 and TRBJ1-1; no reliable D call. Germline assignment: CDR1 LNHNV and CDR2 YYDKDF (reference sequence). The CDR3 sequence is 12 residues long. V was trimmed by 5 bases and J by 0 bases, leaving 4 bases between them.

This clonotype appeared a few times. J is TRBJ2-1 and V is TRBV20-1; 11 bases map to TRBD2. V lost 7 bases and J lost 4; bases outside the gene matches: 6. This CDR3 has 14 residues. Germline-derived CDR1 and CDR2 are DFQATT and SNEGSKA (reference sequence). The CDR3 loop reads CSELAGGPYNEQFF. The CDR3 coding sequence is TGCAGTGAGCTAGCGGGAGGTCCTTACAATGAGCAGTTCTTC.

This clonotype was seen at least ten times. The chain carries TRBV12-3 or TRBV12-4 and TRBJ2-3; possible D gene TRBD2, 5 bases. This CDR3 contains 15 residues. Trimming removed 2 bases from V and 3 bases from J, with 12 bases in between. Here the CDR3 reads CASSLSRLKTDTQYF. The CDR3 coding sequence is TGTGCCAGCAGTTTATCTAGACTAAAGACAGATACGCAGTATTTT.

This sequence joins TRBV25-1 and TRBJ2-1; no definite D call. The ends were cut back, 0 bases at V and 5 bases at J, with 8 bases in the middle. CDR1 is MGHDK, CDR2 SYGVNS, per germline. This CDR3 has 14 residues. The CDR3 loop is CASSEYLGNNEQFF. The CDR3 DNA follows: TGTGCCAGCAGTGAATATTTGGGGAACAATGAGCAGTTCTTC.

Points on this clonotype: Germline and junction disagree at one end, which may indicate a read error. J is TRBJ2-3 and V is TRBV24-1; TRBD2 agrees at 11 bases. There are 21 residues in the CDR3. Germline assignment: CDR1 KGHDR and CDR2 SFDVKD. The CDR3 DNA follows: TGTGCCGCCAGTGATGGGTCCGGGACAGGGATAGCGGGAGGGCCGACAGATACGCAGTATTTT. Translated: CAASDGSGTGIAGGPTDTQYF.

Only a few counts were recorded for this clonotype. This chain connects TRBV25-1 to TRBJ2-2, with D possibly called TRBD1 or TRBD2 (5 bases each). Trimming removed 5 bases from V and 6 bases from J, with 19 bases in between. Germline loops: CDR1 MGHDK, CDR2 SYGVNS. The CDR3 has 16 amino acids. The CDR3 nucleotides are TGTGCCAGCAGTCCCCCGGGACGCCCCTTTTCCGGGGAGCTGTTTTTT. It yields the protein CASSPPGRPFSGELFF.

This chain uses TRBV4-1 with TRBJ2-3, with a tentative D call TRBD2 (5 bases). Trimming shortened V by 1 base and J by 4 bases, and 9 bases separated the two germline ends. Per the germline V gene, CDR1 is MGHRA and CDR2 is YSYEKL. The CDR3 has 14 residues. DNA for the CDR3: TGCGCCAGCAGCCAAGTCCCTAGCCCAGATACGCAGTATTTT. Amino acid sequence: CASSQVPSPDTQYF.

The V gene is TRBV20-1, the J gene TRBJ2-1, with 15 bases matching TRBD2. CDR3 length equals 17 residues. Per the germline V gene, CDR1 is DFQATT and CDR2 is SNEGSKA (reference sequence). The V gene end was trimmed by 5 bases and the J gene end by 5 bases; junction bases not matched to a gene: 10. CDR3 nucleotides: TGCAGTGCTCCCCCTCCGGGACTAGCGGGAGGACACAATGAGCAGTTCTTC. Translated: CSAPPPGLAGGHNEQFF.

This clonotype was found a few times. The V call is TRBV4-1, the J call TRBJ2-7; D unresolved. The CDR3 length is 15 residues. Germline lookup yields CDR1 MGHRA and CDR2 YSYEKL. Trimming left V 7 bases short and J 3 bases short, with 19 bases between. In nucleotides, the CDR3 is TGCGCCAGCAAACCAGCCCAACTCGACGTCTACGAGCAGTACTTC. This sequence encodes CASKPAQLDVYEQYF.

There are many counts of this clonotype. The chain couples TRBV5-1 to TRBJ2-3; D perhaps matches TRBD1 (7 bases). The germline V and J ends were trimmed by 0 bases and 6 bases, with 14 bases remaining between them. Germline lookup yields CDR1 SGHRS and CDR2 YFSETQ. The CDR3 has 15 residues. The CDR3 coding sequence is TGCGCCAGCAGCTTGGCCCCGACAGGGAGGGATACGCAGTATTTT. Translating it yields CASSLAPTGRDTQYF.

In this sample, this clonotype turned up a few times. The chain has TRBV13 and TRBJ2-3, with TRBD1 matching 10 bases. The germline CDR1 and CDR2 sequences are PRHDT and FYEKMQ (reference sequence). V shed 1 base, J shed 2 bases, and the junction held 3 bases outside the gene matches. The CDR3 has 16 amino acids. CDR3 loop: CASSLEGQGFTDTQYF. CDR3 coding DNA: TGTGCCAGCAGCTTAGAGGGACAGGGGTTCACAGATACGCAGTATTTT.

The V call is TRBV27, the J call TRBJ2-7, with D possibly being TRBD1 (5 bases). The germline V gene encodes CDR1 MNHEY and CDR2 SMNVEV (reference sequence). CDR3 size: 13 residues. The V end lost 3 bases, the J end lost 5 bases, and 11 bases lay between the germline ends. In nucleotides, the CDR3 is TGTGCCAGCAGTTTGAGCAGGGTCCACGAGCAGTACTTC. Protein product: CASSLSRVHEQYF.

V and J are TRBV6-5 and TRBJ1-2; no definite D call. CDR1 and CDR2 from the germline V gene are MNHEY and SVGAGI. Trimming took off 2 bases at V and 4 bases at J, with 8 bases between the two ends. The CDR3 runs 13 residues. The CDR3 loop is CASSYEGLYGYTF. The CDR3 region has the DNA TGTGCCAGCAGTTACGAAGGCCTCTATGGCTACACCTTC.

V gene TRBV10-3 combines with J gene TRBJ2-7, with 8 bases that match TRBD1. In germline, CDR1 is ENHRY, CDR2 SYGVKD. The CDR3 is 14 amino acids. V lost 2 bases and J lost 5; bases outside the gene matches: 5. CDR3 protein: CAISEGTGTDEQYF. DNA of the CDR3: TGTGCCATCAGTGAGGGGACAGGAACTGACGAGCAGTACTTC.